Presented here are 10 T cell receptor beta chains from one specimen sequenced in a study of blood T cell repertoires in COVID-19. Profiling relied on immunoSEQ multiplex PCR, and the TCRdb table lists in-frame clones only, not all of them. Counted here are 150,000 to 200,000 clones, roughly 80% occurring once; the ten biggest clones make up 6% to 8.5%. Material for sequencing was peripheral blood. Every receptor here comes from a man between 60 and 70 years old with acute or convalescent COVID-19.

This clone was seen more than once but under ten times. The CDR3 nucleotides are TGTGCCAGCAGTTATAGGGGTAGCGGGGAAGAGCAGTTCTTC. Protein sequence: CASSYRGSGEEQFF. The chain recombines TRBV6-8 with TRBJ2-1; 8 bases fit TRBD2. The V gene end was trimmed by 3 bases and the J gene end by 10 bases; junction bases not matched to a gene: 8. CDR3 length: 14 amino acids. Germline V gene lookup returns CDR1 MNHGY and CDR2 SAAAGT.

The chain uses TRBV5-4 and TRBJ2-1; 11 nucleotides agree with TRBD2. J lost 4 bases, V lost 0 bases, and 6 bases had no gene match. CDR1 is SGHNT and CDR2 is YYREEE in the germline V gene (reference sequence). The CDR3 is 17 amino acids. The CDR3 nucleotides read TGTGCCAGCAGCTTGGCCGATGGGACTAGCGGTTACAATGAGCAGTTCTTC. Encoded protein: CASSLADGTSGYNEQFF.

V is TRBV6-5 and J is TRBJ2-2; the D is unclear. CDR1 and CDR2 from the germline V gene are MNHEY and SVGAGI. CDR3 length: 12 residues. Trimming stripped 3 bases from V and 7 bases from J, with 6 bases between. CDR3: CASSYSGGELFF. In DNA form, the CDR3 reads TGTGCCAGCAGTTATTCGGGCGGGGAGCTGTTTTTT.

J is TRBJ1-5 and V is TRBV3-1 (or the pseudogene TRBV3-2); D unresolved. Germline CDR1 reads LGHDT; CDR2 reads YNNKEL (reference sequence). V was cut by 8 bases and J by 8 bases, with 13 bases left in between. This CDR3 has 12 amino acids. The CDR3 nucleotides are TGTGCCAGCGCGTTTCTGGGAGAGCCCCAGCATTTT. Amino acids: CASAFLGEPQHF.

This chain connects TRBV2 to TRBJ2-7; TRBD2 is a possible D gene (6 bases). Germline assignment: CDR1 SNHLY and CDR2 FYNNEI. The CDR3 consists of 14 residues. Trimming left V 7 bases short and J 4 bases short, with 17 bases between. This chain's CDR3 is CASKDGGLIYEQYF. The CDR3 nucleotides are TGTGCCAGCAAGGATGGGGGGTTGATATACGAGCAGTACTTC.

CDR3 protein: CASSQAGQGSSPLHF. The CDR3 DNA is TGTGCCAGCAGCCAAGCGGGACAGGGGTCTTCACCCCTCCACTTT. The chain has TRBV3-1 (or the pseudogene TRBV3-2) and TRBJ1-6, with 10 bases fitting TRBD1. CDR1 LGHDT and CDR2 YNNKEL come from the germline V gene (reference sequence). CDR3 length equals 15 residues. Trimming removed 1 base from V and 9 bases from J; junction bases left unmatched: 3.

This clone appeared a few times. J is TRBJ1-1 and V is TRBV6-5; 8 nucleotides align to TRBD1. The CDR3 has 15 amino acids. Germline CDR1 and CDR2: MNHEY and SVGAGI. V gave up 7 bases and J gave up 3 bases; unmatched junction bases: 10. This CDR3 is CASNRSGGWYTEAFF. The CDR3 DNA sequence: TGTGCCAGCAATAGATCAGGGGGCTGGTACACTGAAGCTTTCTTT.

CDR3 loop: CASSTGRRTNEKLFF. The CDR3 DNA reads TGCGCCAGCAGCACAGGACGTCGGACTAATGAAAAACTGTTTTTT. The chain combines TRBV5-1 with TRBJ1-4; D might be TRBD1 (5 bases). Germline values: CDR1 SGHRS, CDR2 YFSETQ. The CDR3 consists of 15 residues. V lost 4 bases, J lost 2 bases, and 12 bases lay in between.

The genes are TRBV9 and TRBJ2-1; 10 positions match TRBD2. V was clipped by 0 bases and J by 8 bases; unmatched bases: 5. The V gene's germline CDR1 is SGDLS and CDR2 YYNGEE. This CDR3 comprises 15 residues. CDR3 sequence: CASSVASGRAYEQFF. In DNA form, the CDR3 reads TGTGCCAGCAGCGTAGCAAGCGGGAGGGCCTATGAGCAGTTCTTC.

This chain uses TRBV12-3 or TRBV12-4 with TRBJ2-7; D is ambiguous. This CDR3 has 12 amino acids. The germline V and J ends were trimmed by 2 bases and 3 bases, with 5 bases remaining between them. For the CDR3, the DNA is TGTGCCAGCAGTTTATCAGGCTACGAGCAGTACTTC. This sequence encodes CASSLSGYEQYF.